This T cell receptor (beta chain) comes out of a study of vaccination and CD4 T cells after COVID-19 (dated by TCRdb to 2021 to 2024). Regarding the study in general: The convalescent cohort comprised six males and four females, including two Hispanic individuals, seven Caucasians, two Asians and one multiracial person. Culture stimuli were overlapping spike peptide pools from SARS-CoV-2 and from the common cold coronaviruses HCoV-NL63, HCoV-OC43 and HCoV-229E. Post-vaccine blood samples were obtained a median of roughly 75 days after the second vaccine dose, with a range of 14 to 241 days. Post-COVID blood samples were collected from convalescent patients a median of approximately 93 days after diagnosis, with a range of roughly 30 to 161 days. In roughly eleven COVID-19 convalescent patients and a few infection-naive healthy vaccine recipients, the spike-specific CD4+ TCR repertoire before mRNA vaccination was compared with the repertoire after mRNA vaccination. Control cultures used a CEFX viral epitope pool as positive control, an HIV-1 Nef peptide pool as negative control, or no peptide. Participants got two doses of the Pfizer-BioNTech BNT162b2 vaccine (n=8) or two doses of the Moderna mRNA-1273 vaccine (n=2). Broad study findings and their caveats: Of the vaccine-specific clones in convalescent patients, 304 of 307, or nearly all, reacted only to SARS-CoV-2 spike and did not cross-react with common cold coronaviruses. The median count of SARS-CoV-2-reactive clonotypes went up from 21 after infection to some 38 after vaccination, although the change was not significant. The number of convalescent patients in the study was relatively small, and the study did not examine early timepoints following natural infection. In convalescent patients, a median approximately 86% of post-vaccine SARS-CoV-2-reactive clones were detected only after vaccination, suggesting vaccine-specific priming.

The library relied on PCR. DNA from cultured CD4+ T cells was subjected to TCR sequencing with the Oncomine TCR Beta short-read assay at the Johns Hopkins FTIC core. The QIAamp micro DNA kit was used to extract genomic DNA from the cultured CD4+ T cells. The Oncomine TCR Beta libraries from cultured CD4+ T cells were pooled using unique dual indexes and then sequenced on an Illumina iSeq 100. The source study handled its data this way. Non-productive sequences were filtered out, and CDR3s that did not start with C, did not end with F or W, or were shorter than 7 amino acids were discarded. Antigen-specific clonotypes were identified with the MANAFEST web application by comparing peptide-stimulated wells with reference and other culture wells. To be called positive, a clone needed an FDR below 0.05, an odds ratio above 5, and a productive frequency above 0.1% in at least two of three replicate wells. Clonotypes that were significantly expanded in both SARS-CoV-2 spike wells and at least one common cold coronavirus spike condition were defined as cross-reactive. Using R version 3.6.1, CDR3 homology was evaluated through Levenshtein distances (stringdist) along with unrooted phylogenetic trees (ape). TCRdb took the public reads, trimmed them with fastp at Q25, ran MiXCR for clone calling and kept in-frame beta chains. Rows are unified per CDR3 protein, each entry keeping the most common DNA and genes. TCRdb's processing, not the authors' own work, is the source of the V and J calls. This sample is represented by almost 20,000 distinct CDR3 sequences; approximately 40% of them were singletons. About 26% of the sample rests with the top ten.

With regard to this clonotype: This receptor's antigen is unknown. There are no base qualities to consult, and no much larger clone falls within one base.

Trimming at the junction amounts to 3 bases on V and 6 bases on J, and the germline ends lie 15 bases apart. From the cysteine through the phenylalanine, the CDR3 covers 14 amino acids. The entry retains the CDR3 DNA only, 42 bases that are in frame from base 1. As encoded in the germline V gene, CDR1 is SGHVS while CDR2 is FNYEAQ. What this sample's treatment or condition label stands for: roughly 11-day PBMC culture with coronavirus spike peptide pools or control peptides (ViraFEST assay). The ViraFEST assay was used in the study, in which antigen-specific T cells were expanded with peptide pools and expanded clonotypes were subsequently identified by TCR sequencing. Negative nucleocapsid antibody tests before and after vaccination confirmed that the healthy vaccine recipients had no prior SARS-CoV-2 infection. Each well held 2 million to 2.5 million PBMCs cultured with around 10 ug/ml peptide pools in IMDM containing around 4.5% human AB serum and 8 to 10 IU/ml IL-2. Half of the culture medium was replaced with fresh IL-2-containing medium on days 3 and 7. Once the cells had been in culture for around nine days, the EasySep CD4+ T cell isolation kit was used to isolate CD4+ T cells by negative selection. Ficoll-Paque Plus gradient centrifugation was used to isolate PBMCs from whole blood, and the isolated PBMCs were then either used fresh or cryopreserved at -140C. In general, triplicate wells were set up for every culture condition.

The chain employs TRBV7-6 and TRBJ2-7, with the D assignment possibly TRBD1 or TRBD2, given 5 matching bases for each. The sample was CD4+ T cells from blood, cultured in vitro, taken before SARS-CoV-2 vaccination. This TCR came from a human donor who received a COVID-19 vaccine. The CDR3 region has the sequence CASSFSGASLEQYF. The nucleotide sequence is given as TGTGCCAGCAGCTTTTCCGGGGCCTCTCTCGAGCAGTACTTC. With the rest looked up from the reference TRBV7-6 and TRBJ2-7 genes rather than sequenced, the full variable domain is GAGVSQSPRYKVTKRGQDVALRCDPISGHVSLYWYRQALGQGPEFLTYFNYEAQQDKSGLPNDRFSAERPEGSISTLTIQRTEQRDSAMYRCASSFSGASLEQYFGPGTRLTVT.